This T cell receptor beta chain is drawn from a study of cytomegalovirus exposure and HLA in healthy donors. Study results and caveats: Presence/absence analysis assumed near-uniform sequencing depth across donors. Accurate prediction of most subjects' HLA-A and HLA-B alleles from TCR beta sequences was reported. Several of the most significant clusters appeared linked to common viral pathogens, based on a later analysis. A later analysis showed TCR association rates differing by HLA locus, peaking at DRB1 and lowest at HLA-C.

This clone was picked up a small number of times. Its antigen remains unknown. The PCR was carried out with 60 Vbeta primers and 13 Jbeta primers. Method: immunoSEQ multiplex PCR; TCRdb's copy keeps in-frame clones and lacks some. The data show 110,000 to 150,000 clones, with approximately 80% seen just once and roughly 4.3% held by the top ten. Germline CDR1 reads SNHLY; CDR2 reads FYNNEI. This CDR3 contains 17 residues. With V trimmed by 10 bases and J by 4 bases, 19 bases remained unmatched. The source of this sequence is a male donor in good health and CMV-seronegative. This chain uses TRBV2 with TRBJ1-2; 9 bases are shared with TRBD1. The specimen was PBMCs. The CDR3 sequence is CAITELLNRGQGYGYTF. For the CDR3, the DNA is TGTGCCATCACCGAACTCTTGAACAGGGGGCAGGGCTATGGCTACACCTTC. The full variable domain, in which reference TRBV2 and TRBJ1-2 provide the parts outside the CDR3, is EPEVTQTPSHQVTQMGQEVILRCVPISNHLYFYWYRQILGQKVEFLVSFYNNEISEKSEIFDDQFSVERPDGSNFTLKIRSTKLEDSAMYFCAITELLNRGQGYGYTFGSGTRLTVV.